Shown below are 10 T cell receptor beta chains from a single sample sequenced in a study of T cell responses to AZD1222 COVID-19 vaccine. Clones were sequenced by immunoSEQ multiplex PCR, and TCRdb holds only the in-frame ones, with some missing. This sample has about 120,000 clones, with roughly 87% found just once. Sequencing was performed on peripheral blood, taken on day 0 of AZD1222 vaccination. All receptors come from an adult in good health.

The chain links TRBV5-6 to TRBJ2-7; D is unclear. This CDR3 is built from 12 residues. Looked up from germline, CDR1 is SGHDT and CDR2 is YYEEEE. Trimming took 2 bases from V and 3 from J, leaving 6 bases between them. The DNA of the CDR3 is TGTGCCAGCAGCTTACCGGGCTACGAGCAGTACTTC. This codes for CASSLPGYEQYF.

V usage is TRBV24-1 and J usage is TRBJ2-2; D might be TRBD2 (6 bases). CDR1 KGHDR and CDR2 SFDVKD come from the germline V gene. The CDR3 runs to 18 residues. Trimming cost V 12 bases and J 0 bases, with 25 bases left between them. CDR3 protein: CALPQEGGPPPNTGELFF. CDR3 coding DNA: TGTGCCCTCCCCCAGGAGGGAGGACCCCCCCCGAACACCGGGGAGCTGTTTTTT.

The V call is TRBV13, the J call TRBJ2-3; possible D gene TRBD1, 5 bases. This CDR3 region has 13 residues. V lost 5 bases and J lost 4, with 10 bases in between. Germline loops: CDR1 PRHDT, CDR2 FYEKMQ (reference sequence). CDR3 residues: CASSPKGSDTQYF. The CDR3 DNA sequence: TGTGCCAGCAGCCCCAAGGGGTCAGATACGCAGTATTTT. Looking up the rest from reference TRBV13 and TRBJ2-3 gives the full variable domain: AAGVIQSPRHLIKEKRETATLKCYPIPRHDTVYWYQQGPGQDPQFLISFYEKMQSDKGSIPDRFSAQQFSDYHSELNMSSLELGDSALYFCASSPKGSDTQYFGPGTRLTVL.

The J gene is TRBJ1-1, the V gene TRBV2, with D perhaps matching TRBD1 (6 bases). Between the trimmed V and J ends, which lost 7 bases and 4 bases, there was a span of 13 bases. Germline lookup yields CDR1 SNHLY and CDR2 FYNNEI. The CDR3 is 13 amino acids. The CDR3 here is CASMFEGGTEAFF. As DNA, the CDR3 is TGTGCCAGCATGTTCGAAGGGGGCACTGAAGCTTTCTTT.

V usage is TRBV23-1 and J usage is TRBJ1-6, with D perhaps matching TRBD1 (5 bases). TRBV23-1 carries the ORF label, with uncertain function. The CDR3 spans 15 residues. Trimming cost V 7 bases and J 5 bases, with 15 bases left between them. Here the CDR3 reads CASNKGQLNNSPLHF. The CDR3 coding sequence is TGCGCCAGCAACAAAGGACAACTAAATAATTCACCCCTCCACTTT.

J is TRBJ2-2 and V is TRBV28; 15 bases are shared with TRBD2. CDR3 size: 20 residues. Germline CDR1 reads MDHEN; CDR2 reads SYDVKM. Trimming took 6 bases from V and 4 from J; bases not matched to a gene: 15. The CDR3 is CASSSRTSGRGLRFTGELFF. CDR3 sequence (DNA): TGTGCCAGCAGCTCCCGGACTAGCGGGAGGGGCCTGCGATTCACCGGGGAGCTGTTTTTT.

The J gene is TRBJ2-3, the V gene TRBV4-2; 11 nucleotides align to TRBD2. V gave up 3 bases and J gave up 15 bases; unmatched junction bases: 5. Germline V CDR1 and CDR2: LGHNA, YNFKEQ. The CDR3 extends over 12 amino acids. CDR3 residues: CASSQGLADHYF. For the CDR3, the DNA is TGTGCCAGCAGCCAGGGACTAGCGGATCATTATTTT.

This CDR3 is CASSLNRAGNTIYF. The CDR3 DNA is TGTGCCAGCAGCTTAAACAGGGCTGGAAACACCATATATTTT. The chain uses TRBV11-3 and TRBJ1-3; possibly TRBD1 for D (6 bases). This CDR3 comprises 14 residues. Trimming cost V 2 bases and J 2 bases, with 7 bases left between them. Per germline, CDR1 SGHNT and CDR2 YENEEA.

For the CDR3, the DNA is TGTGCCAGCAGCTTTATTTCCGGCACCATATATTTT. Translated: CASSFISGTIYF. V gene TRBV7-9 combines with J gene TRBJ1-3; D unresolved. The V end was cut by 3 bases, the J end by 9 bases, with 9 bases between. The CDR3 length is 12 residues. Germline CDR1 reads SEHNR; CDR2 reads FQNEAQ (reference sequence).

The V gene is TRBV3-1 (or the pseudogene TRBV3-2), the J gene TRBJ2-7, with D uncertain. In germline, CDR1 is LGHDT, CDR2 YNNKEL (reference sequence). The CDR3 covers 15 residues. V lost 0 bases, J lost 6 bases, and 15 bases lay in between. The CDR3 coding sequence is TGTGCCAGCAGCCAAGAGGACCCCCGCCCCCTCGAGCAGTACTTC. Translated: CASSQEDPRPLEQYF.